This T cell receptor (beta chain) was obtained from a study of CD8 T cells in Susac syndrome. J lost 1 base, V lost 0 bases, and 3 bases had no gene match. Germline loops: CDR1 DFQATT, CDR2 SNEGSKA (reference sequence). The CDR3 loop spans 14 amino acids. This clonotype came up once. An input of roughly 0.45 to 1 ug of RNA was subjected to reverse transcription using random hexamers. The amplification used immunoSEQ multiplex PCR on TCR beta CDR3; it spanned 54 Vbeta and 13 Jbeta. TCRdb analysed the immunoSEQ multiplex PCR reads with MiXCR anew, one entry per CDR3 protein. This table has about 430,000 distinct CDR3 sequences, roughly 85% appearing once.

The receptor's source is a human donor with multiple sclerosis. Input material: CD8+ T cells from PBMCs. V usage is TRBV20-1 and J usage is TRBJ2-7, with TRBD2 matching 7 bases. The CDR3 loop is CSARDTGRSYEQYF. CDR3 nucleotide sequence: TGCAGTGCTAGAGATACCGGGAGGTCCTACGAGCAGTACTTC.